The rows below give T cell receptor beta chains drawn from one sample of a study of T-cell reconstitution after alpha-beta-depleted transplantation in children. TCRdb reanalysed the PCR reads using MiXCR and keeps one entry per CDR3 protein. The repertoire includes hundreds of thousands of distinct CDR3 sequences, approximately 11% of them detected once, and 28% sits in the top ten. Sequenced material: PBMCs, taken before TCRalphabeta/CD19-depleted stem cell transplant. The origin of the receptors is a child in the first two years of life with acute myeloid leukemia, due to receive a stem cell transplant. Both conserved end residues are part of each CDR3. D genes are given only for firm matches. Only some rows state a clone size, as once, few, many or a class for expanded clones.

TRBJ2-3 | many | NA | TRBV19 | CASSRGSRTDTQYF | TGTGCCAGTAGTAGAGGGTCCCGAACAGATACGCAGTATTTT
TRBJ2-5 | NA | TRBD2 | TRBV24-1 | CATSDLPSGSAETQYF | TGTGCCACCAGTGATTTGCCTAGCGGGAGTGCAGAGACCCAGTACTTC
TRBJ2-1 | many | TRBD2 | TRBV6-2/TRBV6-3 | CASSYSLSGGTNEQFF | TGTGCCAGCAGTTATTCCCTTAGCGGGGGAACCAATGAGCAGTTCTTC
TRBJ2-6 | many | NA | TRBV28 | CASSLADFSGANVLTF | TGTGCCAGCAGTTTGGCGGACTTCTCTGGGGCCAACGTCCTGACTTTC
TRBJ2-7 | NA | TRBD2 | TRBV5-4 | CASKPRSGREGLHEQYF | TGTGCCAGCAAACCCCGATCCGGCCGGGAGGGCCTTCACGAGCAGTACTTC
TRBJ2-1 | many | TRBD2 | TRBV4-2 | CASSQEGGRPGNEQFF | TGTGCCAGCAGCCAAGAGGGCGGGAGGCCAGGAAATGAGCAGTTCTTC
TRBJ1-5 | many | TRBD1 | TRBV4-2 | CASHPGGASNQPQHF | TGTGCCAGCCATCCAGGGGGGGCAAGCAATCAGCCCCAGCATTTT
TRBJ2-5 | many | NA | TRBV5-6 | CASSLRQQKETQYF | TGTGCCAGCAGCTTGCGGCAGCAAAAAGAGACCCAGTACTTC
TRBJ2-7 | many | NA | TRBV20-1 | CSARPWAAFYEQYF | TGCAGTGCTAGGCCTTGGGCAGCTTTCTACGAGCAGTACTTC
TRBJ2-1 | many | TRBD2 | TRBV11-1 | CASSPGLAGGPNEQFF | TGTGCCAGCAGCCCTGGACTAGCGGGAGGGCCCAATGAGCAGTTCTTC
TRBJ2-7 | many | NA | TRBV29-1 | CSVRLDAVGALYF | TGCAGCGTTCGCCTCGACGCGGTCGGGGCGTTGTACTTC
TRBJ2-7 | many | NA | TRBV7-9 | CASSLIGRDEQYF | TGTGCCAGCAGCTTGATTGGCCGAGACGAGCAGTACTTC
TRBJ2-7 | many | NA | TRBV25-1 | CASSEGVSTYEQYF | TGTGCCAGCAGTGAAGGGGTTTCCACCTACGAGCAGTACTTC
TRBJ1-5 | many | NA | TRBV20-1 | CSASSAGLGNQPQHF | TGCAGTGCCTCGTCCGCAGGGTTGGGCAATCAGCCCCAGCATTTT